This T cell receptor beta chain originates from a study of blood T cells in healthy people across ages. The CDR3 runs 16 residues. The ends lost 1 base at V and 4 bases at J; junction bases unmatched: 6. From germline, CDR1 is SGHTA and CDR2 FQGNSA. A second PCR, run for about 7 to 11 cycles, used a sample-barcoded 5' primer plus a J-beta primer mix. MiXCR, applied by TCRdb to the 5' RACE reads, yields one record per CDR3 protein. The sample lists under 850,000 distinct CDR3 sequences; 30% to 45% were seen once. The TCR was taken from a man aged 18 to 29 in good health. The chain joins TRBV7-2 to TRBJ1-1; 10 bases align to TRBD1. Material for sequencing was blood. The CDR3 protein is CASSLVRDRGGTEAFF. CDR3 DNA sequence: TGTGCCAGCAGCTTAGTTAGGGACAGGGGCGGCACTGAAGCTTTCTTT.